A selection of T cell receptor beta chains follows, all from one sample in a study of T-cell reconstitution after alpha-beta-depleted transplantation in children. TCRdb redid the calling of the PCR reads with MiXCR, one entry per CDR3 protein. The table records some 460,000 distinct CDR3 sequences, around 15% of them present only once. Sample: PBMCs, mostly from graft donor cells, taken 360 days after TCRalphabeta/CD19-depleted stem cell transplant. The receptors come from a boy less than two years old who had a stem cell transplant for Wiskott-Aldrich syndrome, so the T cells may come from the graft donor. Both conserved end residues are part of each CDR3. The D gene is left open where the match is weak. Not every row has a clone size; where given, it reads once, few, many or a size class.

>TRBD2|many|TRBV12-3/TRBV12-4|TRBJ2-1
CASRVTSGSYNEQFF
TGTGCCAGCAGGGTCACTAGCGGCTCCTACAATGAGCAGTTCTTC
>-|few|TRBV5-1|TRBJ2-1
CASRVTLNYNEQFF
TGCGCCAGCAGGGTAACCCTCAACTACAATGAGCAGTTCTTC
>-|few|TRBV10-3|TRBJ2-7
CAINQSPKQGPYEQYF
TGTGCCATCAACCAATCCCCAAAACAGGGTCCCTACGAGCAGTACTTC
>-|-|TRBV6-1|TRBJ2-5
CASSGRPTRDQYF
TGTGCCAGCAGCGGACGACCCACAAGAGACCAGTACTTC
>TRBD2|few|TRBV3-1|TRBJ2-5
CASSQEPIGLAGEETQYF
TGTGCCAGCAGCCAAGAGCCCATAGGACTAGCGGGAGAAGAGACCCAGTACTTC
>-|-|TRBV27|TRBJ2-2
CASSHLDPTGELFF
TGTGCCAGCAGCCACCTAGATCCGACCGGGGAGCTGTTTTTT
>-|few|TRBV5-1|TRBJ2-7
CASSLRVGSSYEQYF
TGCGCCAGCAGCTTACGGGTGGGGAGCTCCTACGAGCAGTACTTC
>-|few|TRBV5-1|TRBJ1-4
CANSLSGVNEKLFF
TGCGCCAACAGCTTGTCAGGGGTTAATGAAAAACTGTTTTTT
>-|-|TRBV7-2|TRBJ2-2
CASSSLPIAFSTGELFF
TGTGCCAGCAGCTCACTCCCCATAGCCTTTTCAACCGGGGAGCTGTTTTTT
>-|-|TRBV20-1|TRBJ2-6
CSARRHRASGANVLTF
TGCAGTGCTAGACGTCACAGGGCCTCTGGGGCCAACGTCCTGACTTTC
>TRBD1|many|TRBV6-4|TRBJ2-2
CASSSGTGDTGELFF
TGTGCCAGCAGTTCCGGGACAGGGGATACCGGGGAGCTGTTTTTT
>-|few|TRBV5-5|TRBJ1-4
CASSWGIGAEKLFF
TGTGCCAGCAGCTGGGGTATTGGGGCGGAAAAACTGTTTTTT
>-|few|TRBV29-1|TRBJ2-3
CSVVGRGNYTDTQYF
TGCAGCGTTGTGGGGCGGGGTAACTACACAGATACGCAGTATTTT
>-|few|TRBV18|TRBJ2-7
CASSPFRDTTYEQYF
TGTGCCAGCTCACCTTTCCGGGACACCACCTACGAGCAGTACTTC
>TRBD1|-|TRBV7-2|TRBJ2-7
CASSSDRGPDEQYF
TGTGCCAGCAGCTCGGACAGGGGTCCGGACGAGCAGTACTTC
>-|-|TRBV7-2|TRBJ2-3
CASSLVKGTDTQYF
TGTGCCAGCAGCTTAGTCAAGGGAACAGATACGCAGTATTTT
>-|-|TRBV12-3/TRBV12-4|TRBJ2-5
CASRWAGGETQYF
TGTGCCAGCAGATGGGCCGGGGGCGAGACCCAGTACTTC
>TRBD1|-|TRBV19|TRBJ2-1
CASSVLRDSIGNEQFF
TGTGCCAGTAGCGTACTCCGGGACAGCATAGGGAATGAGCAGTTCTTC
>TRBD2|-|TRBV25-1|TRBJ2-7
CASSDFETSNDEQYF
TGTGCCAGCAGTGATTTCGAGACTAGCAACGACGAGCAGTACTTC
>-|few|TRBV6-5|TRBJ2-1
CASSYSESAWYNEQFF
TGTGCCAGCAGTTATTCGGAGTCAGCGTGGTACAATGAGCAGTTCTTC
>-|-|TRBV4-1|TRBJ2-1
CASSHLRGGNEQFF
TGCGCCAGCAGCCACCTTAGAGGGGGCAATGAGCAGTTCTTC
>TRBD2|-|TRBV20-1|TRBJ2-5
CSAVGGVETQYF
TGCAGTGCCGTGGGGGGGGTGGAGACCCAGTACTTC
>-|-|TRBV5-1|TRBJ2-6
CASSFRVSSSGANVLTF
TGCGCCAGCAGCTTCCGGGTCTCCAGCTCTGGGGCCAACGTCCTGACTTTC
>-|-|TRBV29-1|TRBJ2-1
CSVAGHNEQFF
TGCAGCGTTGCCGGGCACAATGAGCAGTTCTTC
>TRBD1|-|TRBV6-1|TRBJ2-6
CASSLTKTGVGANVLTF
TGTGCCAGCAGTCTCACGAAAACAGGGGTAGGGGCCAACGTCCTGACTTTC
>TRBD1|few|TRBV4-1|TRBJ2-2
CASSHNRGPGLTGELFF
TGCGCCAGCAGCCATAACAGGGGGCCAGGGTTGACCGGGGAGCTGTTTTTT
>-|few|TRBV15|TRBJ2-2
CATSRVHRSLKNTGELFF
TGTGCCACCAGCAGAGTGCACAGGAGCCTAAAGAACACCGGGGAGCTGTTTTTT